This TCR beta chain was profiled in a study of glioma-infiltrating T cells after dendritic cell vaccination. The wider study: Patients received autologous tumor lysate-pulsed dendritic cell vaccination between about 2003 and 2013.

Notes on the study in general: Only a small number of patients had complete blood and tumor samples.

The V segment lost 9 bases and the J segment 5 bases; nucleotides outside the gene matches: 11. Germline V lookup: CDR1 MNHEY, CDR2 SVGAGI. This CDR3 contains 14 residues. This clone was observed a handful of times. Its antigen is not identified. PBMC were collected before vaccination, two weeks after the third vaccination, and at progression. TCRB CDR3 was amplified from 2 ug genomic DNA or less. Clones were sequenced by immunoSEQ multiplex PCR, and TCRdb holds only the in-frame ones, with some missing. This table holds 95,000 or so clones, 85% found once. This TCR was recovered from a human donor with glioblastoma. The gene calls are TRBV6-5 and TRBJ2-7, with 9 nucleotides matching TRBD1. Sequencing was performed on blood, taken before dendritic cell vaccination. CDR3 in amino acids: CASSAQGALNEQYF. CDR3 nucleotides: TGTGCCAGTTCCGCACAGGGGGCGTTAAACGAGCAGTACTTC.